This T cell receptor beta chain was sequenced during a study of T cells in Graves' hyperthyroidism and ophthalmopathy. Findings of the study overall: In blood, most of the thyroid clonotypes expanded above 0.001 were also present.

Newly diagnosed hyperthyroidism, duration under 2 months, in patients aged 18 to 65. Researchers barred patients who had uncontrolled infection, other autoimmune disease, pregnancy or lactation. The CDR3 is 13 residues long. The ends were cut back, 8 bases at V and 7 bases at J, with 12 bases in the middle. Germline V CDR1 and CDR2: MDHEN, SYDVKM. Remarks on this clonotype: Its cognate antigen is unknown.

Amplified regions were TCR beta CDR3 sequences from RNA transcripts. TCR CDR3 underwent first-round RT-PCR with the HTBI primer set. TCRdb reprocessed the multiplex PCR reads with MiXCR, giving one entry per CDR3 protein. The sample lists 300,000 to 400,000 distinct CDR3 sequences; roughly 21% were seen once. This receptor was identified in a woman in her fifties or sixties with Graves' hyperthyroidism. Sequencing was performed on blood. V usage is TRBV28 and J usage is TRBJ1-6; D might be TRBD1 (5 bases). The CDR3 sequence is CASGWQGNSPLHF. The CDR3 DNA reads TGTGCCAGCGGATGGCAGGGAAATTCACCCCTCCACTTT.